This T cell receptor beta chain derives from a study of blood T cell repertoires in COVID-19. Those enrolled in Seattle joined during active infection and were followed longitudinally afterward. In the source study's methods: Scientists estimated how many nucleated cells there were by amplifying reference gene primers. TCRdb's copy holds only in-frame clones and misses some; the assay was immunoSEQ multiplex PCR. That table supplies the V and J calls and clone size; D and trimming were determined from the DNA. The table shows approximately 230,000 clones, with about 91% occurring only once. Trimming took 2 bases from V and 5 from J, leaving 17 bases between them. The CDR3 is 16 amino acids. Germline V CDR1 and CDR2: KGHSH, LQKENI.

The chain joins TRBV18 to TRBJ2-3; D is possibly TRBD2 (5 bases). This TCR was sampled from a woman aged 25-40 years with COVID-19, enrolled during active disease. Sequencing used peripheral blood. In DNA, the CDR3 is TGTGCCAGCTCACCATACCCTAGCTCAGTCGGAGATACGCAGTATTTT. The encoded protein is CASSPYPSSVGDTQYF.